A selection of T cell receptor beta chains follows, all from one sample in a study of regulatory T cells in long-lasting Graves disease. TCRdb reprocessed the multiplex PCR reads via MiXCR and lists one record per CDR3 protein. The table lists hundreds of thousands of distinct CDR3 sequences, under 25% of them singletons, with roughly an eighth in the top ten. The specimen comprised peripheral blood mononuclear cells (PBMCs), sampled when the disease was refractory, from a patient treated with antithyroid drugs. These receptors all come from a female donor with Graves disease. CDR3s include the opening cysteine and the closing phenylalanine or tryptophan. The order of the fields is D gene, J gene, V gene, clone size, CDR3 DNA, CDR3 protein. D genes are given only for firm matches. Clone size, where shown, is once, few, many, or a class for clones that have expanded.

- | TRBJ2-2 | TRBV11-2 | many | TGTGCCAGCAGCTGGGGGGCAGAGAACACCGGGGAGCTGTTTTTT | CASSWGAENTGELFF
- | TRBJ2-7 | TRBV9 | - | TGTGCCAGCAGCTTTAGCGGACAGCCCTACGAGCAGTACTTC | CASSFSGQPYEQYF
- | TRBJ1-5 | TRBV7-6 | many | TGTGCCAGCAGCTTAGCCAGGGGATACAATCAGCCCCAGCATTTT | CASSLARGYNQPQHF
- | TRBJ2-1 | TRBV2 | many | TGTGCCCTAGGGACGCGGAGCTCCTACAATGAGCAGTTCTTC | CALGTRSSYNEQFF
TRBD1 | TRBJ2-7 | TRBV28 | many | TGTGCCAGCAGTTTCCCGGGACAGTTTTACGAGCAGTACTTC | CASSFPGQFYEQYF
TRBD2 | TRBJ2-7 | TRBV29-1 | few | TGCAGCGCCGCTAGCGGGGTCTCCTACGAGCAGTACTTC | CSAASGVSYEQYF
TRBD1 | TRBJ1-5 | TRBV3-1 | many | TGTGCCAGCAGCCAACTCCAGGGGGATCAGCCCCAGCATTTT | CASSQLQGDQPQHF
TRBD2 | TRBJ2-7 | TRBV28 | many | TGTGCCATTAGGACTAGCGGGAGTCGCGAGCAGTACTTC | CAIRTSGSREQYF
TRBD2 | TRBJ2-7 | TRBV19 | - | TGTGCCAGTAGTAGCGGGCCCTCCGCGGGAGCCGTCTACGAGCAGTACTTC | CASSSGPSAGAVYEQYF
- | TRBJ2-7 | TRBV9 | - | TGTGCCAGCAGCGTAGCCTCACAGTCCCACGAGCAGTACTTC | CASSVASQSHEQYF
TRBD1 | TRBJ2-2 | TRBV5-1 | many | TGCGCCAGCAGCTGGACAGGGGGAACCGGGGAGCTGTTTTTT | CASSWTGGTGELFF
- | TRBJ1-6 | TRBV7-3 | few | TGTGCCAGCAGCTTAATGGGAAATAATTCACCCCTCCACTTT | CASSLMGNNSPLHF
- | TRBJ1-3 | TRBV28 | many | TGTGCCAGCAGTTTATTGGTACCTGGAAACACCATATATTTT | CASSLLVPGNTIYF
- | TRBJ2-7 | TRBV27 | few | TGTGCCAGCGGAAACAGGGCATCTTACGCCTACGAGCAGTACTTC | CASGNRASYAYEQYF
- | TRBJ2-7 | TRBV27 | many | TGTGCCAGCAGTGTGGACAGTAACTACGAGCAGTACTTC | CASSVDSNYEQYF
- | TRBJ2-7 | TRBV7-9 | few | TGTGCCAGCAGCTTGCCGAGGGGTTCCGAGCAGTACTTC | CASSLPRGSEQYF
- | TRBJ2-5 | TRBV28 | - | TGTGCCGCCGGGACAACTCTCCGGGAGACCCAGTACTTC | CAAGTTLRETQYF
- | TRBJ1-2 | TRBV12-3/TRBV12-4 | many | TGTGCCAGCAGTTTTGAGGGTTACTATGGCTACACCTTC | CASSFEGYYGYTF
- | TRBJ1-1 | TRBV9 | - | TGTGCCAGCAGCGTAGTGGTCAACACTGAAGCTTTCTTT | CASSVVVNTEAFF
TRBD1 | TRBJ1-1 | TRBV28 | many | TGTGCCAGCAGTTTAAGGGGGCAAGCTTTCTTT | CASSLRGQAFF
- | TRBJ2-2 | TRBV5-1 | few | TGCGCCAGCAGCTTACAGGACACGAACACCGGGGAGCTGTTTTTT | CASSLQDTNTGELFF
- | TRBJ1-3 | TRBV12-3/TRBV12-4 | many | TGTGCCAGCAGCATGGCAGGGAGCACCGGAAACACCATATATTTT | CASSMAGSTGNTIYF
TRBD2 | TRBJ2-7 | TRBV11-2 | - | TGTGCCAGCAGCCGGGGACTAGCGGGCCTTTCCTACGAGCAGTACTTC | CASSRGLAGLSYEQYF
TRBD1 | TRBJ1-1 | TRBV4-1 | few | TGCGCCAGCAGCCAAGAGGGGACAGGGTGGGGTACTGAAGCTTTCTTT | CASSQEGTGWGTEAFF
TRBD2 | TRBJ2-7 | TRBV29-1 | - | TGCAGCGTTGAAGATTTTAGCGGGAGTTACGAGCAGTACTTC | CSVEDFSGSYEQYF
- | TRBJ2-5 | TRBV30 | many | TGTGCCTGGAGTCGACCGTTCAGGGGATCCCAAGAGACCCAGTACTTC | CAWSRPFRGSQETQYF
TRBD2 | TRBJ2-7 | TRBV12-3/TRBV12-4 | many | TGTGCCAGCAGTTTAAACCCCCGGACTAGCGGGAGTATGTACGAGCAGTACTTC | CASSLNPRTSGSMYEQYF
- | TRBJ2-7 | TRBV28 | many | TGTGCCAGCAGTTTCAATTTCGGGACATACTACGAGCAGTACTTC | CASSFNFGTYYEQYF
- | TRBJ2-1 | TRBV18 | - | TGTGCCAGCTCATCCACCAGGACAGCGTCTTATGAGCAGTTCTTC | CASSSTRTASYEQFF
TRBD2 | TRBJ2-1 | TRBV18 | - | TGTGCCAGCTCACCTAGCGGGAGAACCTACAATGAGCAGTTCTTC | CASSPSGRTYNEQFF
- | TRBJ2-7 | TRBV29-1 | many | TGCAGCGCCTGGGGAAACTCCTACGAGCAGTACTTC | CSAWGNSYEQYF
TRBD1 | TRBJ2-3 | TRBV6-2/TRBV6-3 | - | TGTGCCAGCAGTACGGGACAGGTGACAGATACGCAGTATTTT | CASSTGQVTDTQYF
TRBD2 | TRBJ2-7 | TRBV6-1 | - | TGTGCCAGCAGTGAAGCTGGGACTAGCGCCTACGAGCAGTACTTC | CASSEAGTSAYEQYF
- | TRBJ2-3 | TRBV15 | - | TGTGCCACCAGCACTAGCGTTAGCACAGATACGCAGTATTTT | CATSTSVSTDTQYF
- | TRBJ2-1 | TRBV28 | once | TGTGCCAGCAGTTCCACCCCGGACCTCAATGAGCAGTTCTTC | CASSSTPDLNEQFF
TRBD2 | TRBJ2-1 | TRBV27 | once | TGTGCCAGCAGACCCGGACTAGCGGGGCCCAATGAGCAGTTCTTC | CASRPGLAGPNEQFF
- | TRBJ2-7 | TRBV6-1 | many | TGTGCCAGCAGTGACCCGACAGTCTACGAGCAGTACTTC | CASSDPTVYEQYF
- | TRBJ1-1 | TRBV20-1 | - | TGCAGTGCTGGGCCTACTCGAGGGTCGGACACTGAAGCTTTCTTT | CSAGPTRGSDTEAFF
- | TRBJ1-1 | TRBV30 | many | TGTGCCCTTACTGAGGGGAACACTGAAGCTTTCTTT | CALTEGNTEAFF
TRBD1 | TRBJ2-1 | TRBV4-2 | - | TGTGCCAGCAGCGACGACAGGGGTTCCCTAGAGCAGTTCTTC | CASSDDRGSLEQFF
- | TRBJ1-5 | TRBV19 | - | TGTGCCAGTAGTATAGATCACCAGGCTTGGGGAAATCAGCCCCAGCATTTT | CASSIDHQAWGNQPQHF
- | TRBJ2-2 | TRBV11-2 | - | TGTGCCAGCAGCTTACAGGGGTCCAGCGGGGAGCTGTTTTTT | CASSLQGSSGELFF
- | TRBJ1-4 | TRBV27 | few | TGTGCCACCCAAGGGGGGGATAATGAAAAACTGTTTTTT | CATQGGDNEKLFF
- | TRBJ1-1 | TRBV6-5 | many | TGTGCCAGCAGTTACGGGGCGGGGGGGACTGAAGCTTTCTTT | CASSYGAGGTEAFF
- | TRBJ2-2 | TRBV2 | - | TGTGCCAGCAGTGAAGAAGTCGGGGAGCTGTTTTTT | CASSEEVGELFF
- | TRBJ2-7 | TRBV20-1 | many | TGCAGTGCCCCCCCCGACGTCGCCTACGAGCAGTACTTC | CSAPPDVAYEQYF
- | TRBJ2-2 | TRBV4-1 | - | TGCGCCAGCAGCCGCCTGCCACTGGGAAACACCGGGGAGCTGTTTTTT | CASSRLPLGNTGELFF
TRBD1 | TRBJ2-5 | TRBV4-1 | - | TGCGCCAGCAGCCAGGGACAGTTAGCAGAGACCCAGTACTTC | CASSQGQLAETQYF
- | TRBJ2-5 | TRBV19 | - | TGTGCCAGTAGCCCCTTGAGGGGGAACCAAGAGACCCAGTACTTC | CASSPLRGNQETQYF
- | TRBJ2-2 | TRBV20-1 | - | TGCAGTGCCCCCAACACCGGGGAGCTGTTTTTT | CSAPNTGELFF
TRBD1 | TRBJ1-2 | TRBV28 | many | TGTGCCAGCAGCCTGGCGGACAGGGGTCGATATGGCTACACCTTC | CASSLADRGRYGYTF
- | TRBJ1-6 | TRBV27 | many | TGTGCCAGCAGTTTGTCGCCCGGAATAAATTCACCCCTCCACTTT | CASSLSPGINSPLHF
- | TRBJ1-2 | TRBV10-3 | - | TGTGCCATCACTGAGGGCCATGGCTACACCTTC | CAITEGHGYTF
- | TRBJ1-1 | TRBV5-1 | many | TGCGCCAGCAGCTATCAGGGCTCTAACACTGAAGCTTTCTTT | CASSYQGSNTEAFF